The next 10 T cell receptor beta chains were all read from a single sample in a study of blood T cell repertoires in COVID-19. The protocol was immunoSEQ multiplex PCR, while the TCRdb copy is restricted to in-frame clones and leaves out a portion. This sample yields 65,000 or so clones, of which approximately 80% are seen a single time; 25% belongs to the top ten. Sequenced sample: peripheral blood. The receptors stem from a human donor in a cohort sampled during active COVID-19.

V and J are TRBV25-1 and TRBJ2-7, with D possibly matching TRBD2 (6 bases). V gave up 4 bases and J gave up 2 bases, with 15 bases separating them. CDR1 MGHDK and CDR2 SYGVNS come from the germline V gene. CDR3 size: 15 residues. CDR3 bases: TGTGCCAGCAGTGTGGATGTAGCGGAGCCCTACGAGCAGTACTTC. Protein sequence: CASSVDVAEPYEQYF.

This sequence joins TRBV10-3 and TRBJ1-6; tentatively, D is TRBD1 (6 bases). Germline V gene sequence: CDR1 ENHRY, CDR2 SYGVKD. This CDR3 spans 15 amino acids. V shed 0 bases and J shed 7 bases, with 10 bases lying between them. DNA for the CDR3: TGTGCCATCAGTGAGTCGGGGGGGCCGAATTCACCCCTCCACTTT. Translated: CAISESGGPNSPLHF.

V and J are TRBV5-1 and TRBJ1-2; TRBD1 matches at 8 bases. Germline CDR1 SGHRS, CDR2 YFSETQ. The CDR3 has 17 residues. With V trimmed by 4 bases and J by 2 bases, 13 bases remained unmatched. The CDR3 here is CASSLTGQVTVNYGYTF. The CDR3 DNA reads as TGCGCCAGCAGCCTAACGGGACAGGTAACCGTCAACTATGGCTACACCTTC.

This chain connects TRBV13 to TRBJ1-3, with D maybe TRBD1 (5 bases). Trimming removed 6 bases at V and 4 bases at J, with 22 bases between. The CDR3 is 17 residues long. CDR1 PRHDT and CDR2 FYEKMQ come from the germline V gene (reference sequence). Here the CDR3 DNA reads TGTGCCAGCAGAGTTACCCAGGGAATCCCTGGGGGAAACACCATATATTTT. Its translation: CASRVTQGIPGGNTIYF.

The chain employs TRBV3-1 (or the pseudogene TRBV3-2) and TRBJ1-1; 9 bases map to TRBD1. CDR1 is LGHDT and CDR2 is YNNKEL in the germline V gene (reference sequence). J gave up 5 bases and V 5 bases, and 6 bases lay outside the gene matches. CDR3 length: 14 amino acids. The chain's CDR3 is CASSYGQGLTEAFF. The CDR3 DNA sequence: TGTGCCAGCAGCTATGGACAGGGGCTAACTGAAGCTTTCTTT.

V usage is TRBV19 and J usage is TRBJ1-5; unclear D gene. The germline V gene has CDR1 LNHDA and CDR2 SQIVND (reference sequence). The CDR3 length is 12 residues. Trimming left V 1 base short and J 8 bases short, with 6 bases between. DNA of the CDR3: TGTGCCAGTAGTATAGTTCCCAAGCCCCAGCATTTT. Translated: CASSIVPKPQHF.

The V call is TRBV6-5, the J call TRBJ2-7; possibly TRBD2 for D (6 bases). Trimming pared 6 bases from V and 4 bases from J, leaving 7 bases between. Germline values: CDR1 MNHEY, CDR2 SVGAGI. This CDR3 is 11 amino acids long. CDR3 coding DNA: TGTGCCAGCAGCGGGACTTACGAGCAGTACTTC. Translating it yields CASSGTYEQYF.

The genes are TRBV12-2 and TRBJ1-4. TRBV12-2 is a documented pseudogene. This CDR3 comprises 16 residues. The CDR3 spells CASRSPRSGTNEKLFF. In nucleotides, the CDR3 is TGTGCAAGTCGCTCTCCTCGGAGTGGAACTAATGAAAAACTGTTTTTT.

This clone was recorded only once. The rearrangement joins TRBV6-2 or TRBV6-3 to TRBJ1-2; D possibly corresponds to TRBD1 (6 bases). This CDR3 region has 13 residues. Trimming pared 4 bases from V and 4 bases from J, leaving 10 bases between. Germline CDR1 and CDR2: MNHEY and SVGEGT. The CDR3 DNA reads TGTGCCAGCAGTTTTACAGGGACCTATGGCTACACCTTC. Protein sequence: CASSFTGTYGYTF.

This clone occurred a few times. This chain joins TRBV30 and TRBJ1-5; 7 nucleotides agree with TRBD1. Germline V CDR1 and CDR2: GTSNPN, SVGIG (reference sequence). The trim removed 0 bases at V and 9 bases at J, leaving 14 bases unmatched. This CDR3 has 16 residues. The CDR3 protein is CAWSVTGAGGLWPQHF. The CDR3 DNA follows: TGTGCCTGGAGTGTAACTGGTGCAGGGGGTTTATGGCCCCAGCATTTT.